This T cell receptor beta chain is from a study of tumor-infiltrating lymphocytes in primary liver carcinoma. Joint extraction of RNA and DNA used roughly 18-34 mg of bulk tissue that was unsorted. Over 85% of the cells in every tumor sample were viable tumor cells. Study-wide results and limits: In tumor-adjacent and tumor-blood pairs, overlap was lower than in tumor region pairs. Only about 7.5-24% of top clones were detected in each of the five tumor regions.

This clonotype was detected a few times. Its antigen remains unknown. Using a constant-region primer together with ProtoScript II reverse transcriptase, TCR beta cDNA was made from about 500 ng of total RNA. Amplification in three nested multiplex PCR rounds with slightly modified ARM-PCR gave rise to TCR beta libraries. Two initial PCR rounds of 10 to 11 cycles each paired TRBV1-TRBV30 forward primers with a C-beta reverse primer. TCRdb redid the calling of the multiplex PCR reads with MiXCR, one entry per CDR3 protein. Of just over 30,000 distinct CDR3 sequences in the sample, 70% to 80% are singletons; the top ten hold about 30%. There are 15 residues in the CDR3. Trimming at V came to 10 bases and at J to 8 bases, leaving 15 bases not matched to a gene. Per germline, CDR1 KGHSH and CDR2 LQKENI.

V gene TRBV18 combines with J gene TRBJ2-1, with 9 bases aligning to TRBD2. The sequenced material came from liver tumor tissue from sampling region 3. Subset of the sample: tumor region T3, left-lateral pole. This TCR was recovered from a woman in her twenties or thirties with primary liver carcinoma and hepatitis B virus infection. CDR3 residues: CATQSAGGFVDEQFF. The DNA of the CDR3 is TGTGCCACCCAATCAGCGGGAGGATTTGTGGATGAGCAGTTCTTC.